This T cell receptor (beta chain) was obtained from a study of cytomegalovirus exposure and HLA in healthy donors. Study-level findings and limits: The classifier reportedly diagnosed cytomegalovirus status with high specificity and sensitivity.

The count of this clone is one. Its specificity is not known. The CDR3 extends over 17 amino acids. CDR1 is SGHVS, CDR2 FNYEAQ, per germline. Trimming took 1 base from V and 7 from J; bases not matched to a gene: 12. Sequenced by immunoSEQ multiplex PCR; TCRdb stores in-frame clones only, minus some. The data show tens of thousands of clones, approximately 93% seen once. Input material: PBMCs. The V and J genes are TRBV7-6 and TRBJ2-3; 9 bases are a match to TRBD2. This receptor was identified in a woman aged 18-29 years in good health and CMV-seronegative. The CDR3, as DNA: TGTGCCAGCAGCTTAGTCCAGCGGGGGGCCAGCGTACATACGCAGTATTTT. This codes for CASSLVQRGASVHTQYF.